These 10 T cell receptor beta chains came from one sample sequenced in a study of human T cells and chemical hapten exposure. TCRdb redid the calling of the RACE reads with MiXCR, one entry per CDR3 protein. The table has 90,000 or so distinct CDR3 sequences, around 8.8% seen once. Stated time point: pre-sensitization, week 0. Treatment meaning: therapeutic diphenylcyclopropenone sensitization with weekly scalp DPC. The sequenced sample was whole blood, obtained in connection with sensitization to the hapten diphenylcyclopropenone (DPC). These receptors were obtained from a man in his forties with alopecia areata. Some clones in this sample may be carry-over from other donors' samples.

At least ten counts were recorded for this clonotype. This chain joins TRBV18 and TRBJ1-5, with 8 bases fitting TRBD1. The CDR3 has 14 residues. The trim removed 3 bases at V and 4 bases at J, leaving 2 bases unmatched. Germline CDR1 and CDR2: KGHSH and LQKENI. CDR3 sequence reads: CASSPDRANQPQHF. The CDR3, as DNA: TGTGCCAGCTCACCGGACAGGGCTAATCAGCCCCAGCATTTT.

This clonotype has at least ten counts. V usage is TRBV11-2 and J usage is TRBJ2-2; 10 nucleotides agree with TRBD2. The CDR3 is made up of 15 amino acids. With 5 bases clipped from V and 6 bases from J, the junction kept 6 bases outside the gene matches. Germline CDR1 reads SGHAT; CDR2 reads FQNNGV. Here the CDR3 DNA reads TGTGCCAGCAGCCCTAGCGGGAGATTCCCCGGGGAGCTGTTTTTT. The encoded protein is CASSPSGRFPGELFF. The whole variable domain, filled in from reference TRBV11-2 and TRBJ2-2, reads EAGVAQSPRYKIIEKRQSVAFWCNPISGHATLYWYQQILGQGPKLLIQFQNNGVVDDSQLPKDRFSAERLKGVDSTLKIQPAKLEDSAVYLCASSPSGRFPGELFFGEGSRLTVL.

The rearrangement joins TRBV20-1 to TRBJ1-4; possible D gene TRBD1, 6 bases. The CDR3 covers 13 residues. Germline V gene data show CDR1 as DFQATT and CDR2 as SNEGSKA (reference sequence). V dropped 1 base and J dropped 4 bases, with 7 bases sitting between them. This CDR3 reads CSARGRGNEKLFF. DNA of the CDR3: TGCAGTGCTAGAGGCAGGGGTAATGAAAAACTGTTTTTT.

The chain couples TRBV2 to TRBJ1-5; D not resolved. V was cut by 3 bases and J by 0 bases, with 3 bases left in between. Germline-derived CDR1 and CDR2 are SNHLY and FYNNEI. The CDR3 has 13 amino acids. CDR3 nucleotides: TGTGCCAGCAGTGACGGTAGCAATCAGCCCCAGCATTTT. Residues: CASSDGSNQPQHF.

This clonotype has ten or more counts. The V and J genes are TRBV28 and TRBJ2-5; 9 positions match TRBD1. Unmatched junction bases numbered 2, after V lost 1 base and J lost 2 bases. Germline V gene lookup returns CDR1 MDHEN and CDR2 SYDVKM. CDR3 size: 15 residues. The DNA for the CDR3 is TGTGCCAGCAGTTTATTGACAGGGGGGCAAGAGACCCAGTACTTC. Protein: CASSLLTGGQETQYF.

This clonotype was counted many times. The genes are TRBV4-1 and TRBJ2-5; TRBD2 agrees at 8 bases. This CDR3 has 17 amino acids. V dropped 0 bases and J dropped 5; count of bases not matched to a gene: 11. The germline CDR1 and CDR2 sequences are MGHRA and YSYEKL. CDR3 DNA sequence: TGCGCCAGCAGCCAAGATTCGGAGCGGGAGCGGCGGGAGACCCAGTACTTC. Protein: CASSQDSERERRETQYF.

The chain recombines TRBV10-3 with TRBJ2-7, with a possible D match to TRBD2 (5 bases). The CDR3 spans 13 residues. CDR1 is ENHRY, CDR2 SYGVKD, per germline. The V end was cut by 0 bases, the J end by 4 bases, with 7 bases between. The CDR3 DNA is TGTGCCATCAGTGAGTCAAGAGGGTACGAGCAGTACGTC. Translated, it gives CAISESRGYEQYV.

This clonotype was detected a few times. J is TRBJ2-3 and V is TRBV20-1; 9 nucleotides line up with TRBD2. In germline, CDR1 is DFQATT, CDR2 SNEGSKA (reference sequence). There are 16 residues in the CDR3. The V and J ends lost 6 bases and 0 bases, in that order; junction bases with no gene match: 10. CDR3 nucleotides: TGCAGTGCAGTCTACCCGACTAGCGGAAGCACAGATACGCAGTATTTT. This codes for CSAVYPTSGSTDTQYF.

This clonotype has more than one count but fewer than ten. The chain is built from TRBV27 and TRBJ2-6; D might be TRBD2 (6 bases). The V end was cut by 7 bases, the J end by 2 bases, with 9 bases between. The CDR3 runs to 14 residues. Germline V lookup: CDR1 MNHEY, CDR2 SMNVEV (reference sequence). CDR3 loop: CASTGRTGANVLTF. CDR3 in DNA: TGTGCCAGCACTGGGAGGACTGGGGCCAACGTCCTGACTTTC.

This clonotype occurred many times. V is TRBV7-3 and J is TRBJ1-2, with D tentatively TRBD1 (6 bases). Germline V CDR1 and CDR2: SGHTA, FQGTGA. The CDR3 loop spans 14 amino acids. The V end lost 5 bases, the J end lost 5 bases, and 15 bases lay between the germline ends. CDR3: CASSKGGSEYGYTF. The CDR3, as DNA: TGTGCCAGCAGCAAGGGGGGAAGCGAGTATGGCTACACCTTC.